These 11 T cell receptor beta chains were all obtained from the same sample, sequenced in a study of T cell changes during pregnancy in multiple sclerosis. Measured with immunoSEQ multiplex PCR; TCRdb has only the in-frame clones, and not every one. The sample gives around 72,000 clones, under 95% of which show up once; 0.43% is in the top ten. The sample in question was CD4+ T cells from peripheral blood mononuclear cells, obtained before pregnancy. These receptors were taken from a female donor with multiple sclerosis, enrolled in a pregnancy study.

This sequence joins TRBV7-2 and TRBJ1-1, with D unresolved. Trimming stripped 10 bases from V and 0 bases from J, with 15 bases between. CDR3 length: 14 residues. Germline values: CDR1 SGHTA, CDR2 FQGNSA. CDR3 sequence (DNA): TGTGCCATTCAAACCCAGGCGTTGAACACTGAAGCTTTCTTT. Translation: CAIQTQALNTEAFF. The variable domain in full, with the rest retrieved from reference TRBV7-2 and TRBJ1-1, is GAGVSQSPSNKVTEKGKDVELRCDPISGHTALYWYRQSLGQGLEFLIYFQGNSAPDKSGLPSDRFSAERTGGSVSTLTIQRTQQEDSAVYLCAIQTQALNTEAFFGQGTRLTVV.

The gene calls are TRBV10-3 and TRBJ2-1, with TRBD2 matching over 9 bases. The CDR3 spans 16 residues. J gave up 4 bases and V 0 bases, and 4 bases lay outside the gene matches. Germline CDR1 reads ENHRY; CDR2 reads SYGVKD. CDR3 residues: CAISESWREGYNEQFF. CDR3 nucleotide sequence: TGTGCCATCAGTGAGTCTTGGCGGGAGGGGTACAATGAGCAGTTCTTC.

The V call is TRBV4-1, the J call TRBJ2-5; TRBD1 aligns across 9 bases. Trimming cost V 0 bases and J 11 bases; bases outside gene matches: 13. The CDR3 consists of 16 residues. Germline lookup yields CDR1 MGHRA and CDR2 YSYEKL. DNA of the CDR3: TGCGCCAGCAGCCAAGAGATAACAGGGGGCTCTCGTATTCAGTACTTC. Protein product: CASSQEITGGSRIQYF.

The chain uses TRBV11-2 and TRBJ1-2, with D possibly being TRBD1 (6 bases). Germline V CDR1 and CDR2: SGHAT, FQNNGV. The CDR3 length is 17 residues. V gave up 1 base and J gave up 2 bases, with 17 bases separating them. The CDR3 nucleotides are TGTGCCAGCAGCTTAGCTGGGGGGGCTGTCGTGAACTATGGCTACACCTTC. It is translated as CASSLAGGAVVNYGYTF.

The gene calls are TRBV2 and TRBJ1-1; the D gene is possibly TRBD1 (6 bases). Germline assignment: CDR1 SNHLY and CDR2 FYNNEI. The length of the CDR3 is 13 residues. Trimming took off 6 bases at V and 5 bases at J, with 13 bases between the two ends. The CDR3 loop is CASRVTQGTEAFF. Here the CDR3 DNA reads TGTGCCAGCAGGGTGACCCAGGGGACTGAAGCTTTCTTT.

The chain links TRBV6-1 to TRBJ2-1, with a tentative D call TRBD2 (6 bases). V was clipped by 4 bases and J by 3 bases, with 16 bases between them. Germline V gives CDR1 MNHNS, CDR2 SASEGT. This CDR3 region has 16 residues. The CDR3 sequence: CASSGAGREIYNEQFF. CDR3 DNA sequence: TGTGCCAGCAGTGGGGCCGGGAGAGAGATCTACAATGAGCAGTTCTTC.

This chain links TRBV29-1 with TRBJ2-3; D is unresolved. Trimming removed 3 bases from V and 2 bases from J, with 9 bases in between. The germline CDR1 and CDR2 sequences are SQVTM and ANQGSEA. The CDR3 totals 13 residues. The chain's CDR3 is CSVERQLTDTQYF. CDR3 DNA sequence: TGCAGCGTTGAGAGGCAGCTCACAGATACGCAGTATTTT.

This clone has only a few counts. In DNA, the CDR3 is TGTGCCAGCAGCTTATCGACAGGGTCTTTGGCTTTCTTT. It codes for CASSLSTGSLAFF. The chain carries TRBV7-3 and TRBJ1-1; 7 nucleotides align to TRBD1. Germline values: CDR1 SGHTA, CDR2 FQGTGA. The V segment lost 2 bases and the J segment 11 bases; nucleotides outside the gene matches: 8. This CDR3 region has 13 residues.

CDR3 bases: TGTGCCAGCAGCGGCGAAGGCCCTAGCCGGGGTGAGCAGTTCTTC. It encodes CASSGEGPSRGEQFF. This rearrangement joins TRBV2 to TRBJ2-1, with TRBD2 as a possible D gene (5 bases). The CDR3 is 15 amino acids. Germline CDR1 SNHLY, CDR2 FYNNEI. Trimming took 6 bases from V and 9 from J, leaving 21 bases between them.

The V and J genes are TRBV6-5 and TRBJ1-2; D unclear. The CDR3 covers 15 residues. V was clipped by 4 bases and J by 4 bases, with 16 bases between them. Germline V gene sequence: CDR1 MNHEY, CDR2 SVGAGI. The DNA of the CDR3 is TGTGCCAGCAGTTCCCTGGACTTCCTAGGCTATGGCTACACCTTC. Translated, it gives CASSSLDFLGYGYTF.

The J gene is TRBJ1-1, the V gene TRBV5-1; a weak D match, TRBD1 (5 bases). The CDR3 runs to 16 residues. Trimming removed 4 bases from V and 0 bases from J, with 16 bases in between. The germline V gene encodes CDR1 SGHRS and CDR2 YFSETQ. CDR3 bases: TGCGCCAGCAGCCCGCAACCGGGACTCATGAACACTGAAGCTTTCTTT. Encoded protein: CASSPQPGLMNTEAFF.